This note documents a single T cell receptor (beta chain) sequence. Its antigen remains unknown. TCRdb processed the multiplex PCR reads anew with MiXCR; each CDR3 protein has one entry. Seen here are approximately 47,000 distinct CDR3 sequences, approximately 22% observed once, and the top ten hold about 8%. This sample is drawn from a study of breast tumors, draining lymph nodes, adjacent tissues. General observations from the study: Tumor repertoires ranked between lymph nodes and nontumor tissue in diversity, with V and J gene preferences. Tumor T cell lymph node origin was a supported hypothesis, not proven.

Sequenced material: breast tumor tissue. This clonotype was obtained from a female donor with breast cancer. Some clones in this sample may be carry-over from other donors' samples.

The CDR3 here is CASSSIEGVFRGYTF. CDR3 nucleotide sequence: TGTGCCAGCAGTTCGATAGAGGGTGTATTTCGGGGCTACACCTTC. J is TRBJ1-2 and V is TRBV12-3 or TRBV12-4; D is unclear. The V end was cut by 4 bases, the J end by 8 bases, with 20 bases between. The CDR3 is 15 residues long.